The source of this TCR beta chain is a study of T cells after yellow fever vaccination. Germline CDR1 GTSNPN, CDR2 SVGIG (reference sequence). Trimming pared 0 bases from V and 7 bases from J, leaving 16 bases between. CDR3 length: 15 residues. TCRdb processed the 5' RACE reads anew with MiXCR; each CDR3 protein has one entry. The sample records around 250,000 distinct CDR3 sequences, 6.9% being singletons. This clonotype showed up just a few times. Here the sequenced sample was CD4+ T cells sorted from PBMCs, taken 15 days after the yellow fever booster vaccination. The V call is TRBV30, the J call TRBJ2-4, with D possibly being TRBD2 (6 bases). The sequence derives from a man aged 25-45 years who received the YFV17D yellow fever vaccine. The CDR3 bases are TGTGCCTGGAGTGTATCTTTGGGTCGGGGGAACATTCAGTACTTC. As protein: CAWSVSLGRGNIQYF.